One and the same sample provided the 7 T cell receptor beta chains below, sequenced in a study of shared clonotypes between healthy human individuals. The protocol was immunoSEQ multiplex PCR, while the TCRdb copy is restricted to in-frame clones and leaves out a portion. The sample has a few million clones, 80% to 95% seen once; the top ten hold 0.3% to 0.45%. What was sequenced was naive CD4+ T cells from PBMCs. Noted subset: CD45RA+ positively selected. These receptors were obtained from a man between 18 and 35 years old in good health. Some clones in this sample may be carry-over from other donors' samples.

This clone came up a few times. The rearrangement joins TRBV2 to TRBJ1-5; 9 bases are shared with TRBD1. This CDR3 is 16 amino acids long. The ends lost 7 bases at V and 2 bases at J; junction bases unmatched: 9. Germline V gene sequence: CDR1 SNHLY, CDR2 FYNNEI. The CDR3 DNA follows: TGTGCCAGCACCGGGGGACAGGGTAGGGGCAATCAGCCCCAGCATTTT. Encoded protein: CASTGGQGRGNQPQHF.

The chain joins TRBV7-9 to TRBJ2-5; the D gene is possibly TRBD2 (6 bases). CDR1 SEHNR and CDR2 FQNEAQ come from the germline V gene (reference sequence). The ends were cut back, 7 bases at V and 5 bases at J, with 17 bases in the middle. The CDR3 sequence is 14 residues long. The CDR3 here is CASNLGTPSETQYF. The CDR3 DNA reads TGTGCCAGCAACCTCGGGACTCCGAGCGAGACCCAGTACTTC.

This rearrangement joins TRBV18 to TRBJ2-6; possibly TRBD2 for D (6 bases). The CDR3 length is 18 residues. The germline V and J ends were trimmed by 3 bases and 0 bases, with 15 bases remaining between them. The germline gives CDR1 KGHSH, CDR2 LQKENI. The CDR3 DNA follows: TGTGCCAGCTCACCCTCTGACCCTAGCGCCTCTGGGGCCAACGTCCTGACTTTC. It encodes CASSPSDPSASGANVLTF. Drawing the rest from reference TRBV18 and TRBJ2-6, the complete variable domain is NAGVMQNPRHLVRRRGQEARLRCSPMKGHSHVYWYRQLPEEGLKFMVYLQKENIIDESGMPKERFSAEFPKEGPSILRIQQVVRGDSAAYFCASSPSDPSASGANVLTFGAGSRLTVL.

This sequence joins TRBV5-6 and TRBJ2-7, with 9 bases lining up with TRBD1. CDR1 and CDR2 (germline): SGHDT, YYEEEE. V dropped 4 bases and J dropped 3; count of bases not matched to a gene: 5. The CDR3 loop spans 14 amino acids. CDR3 region: CASSTGTGRYEQYF. The CDR3 DNA is TGTGCCAGCAGCACCGGGACAGGGCGCTACGAGCAGTACTTC.

Only one count was recorded for this clone. The genes are TRBV28 and TRBJ2-5; 9 bases are shared with TRBD1. Losses at the gene ends were 6 bases for V and 4 bases for J; bases not matched to a gene: 6. Germline CDR1 MDHEN, CDR2 SYDVKM. This CDR3 has 14 amino acids. The CDR3 spells CASRTTGGIETQYF. The CDR3 coding sequence is TGTGCCAGCAGGACGACAGGGGGAATAGAGACCCAGTACTTC.

The chain couples TRBV5-1 to TRBJ2-1, with TRBD2 matching over 7 bases. The CDR3 contains 17 residues. Germline V gives CDR1 SGHRS, CDR2 YFSETQ. V lost 7 bases to trimming and J lost 0 bases; unmatched junction nucleotides: 13. CDR3 nucleotide sequence: TGCGCCAGCGCTGGAAAATTAGCGGGCAGCTCCTACAATGAGCAGTTCTTC. Its protein product is CASAGKLAGSSYNEQFF.

This clone was found once. Other nucleotide sequences from this sample produce the same CDR3. The chain couples TRBV7-3 to TRBJ2-1, with a possible D match to TRBD1 (6 bases). Germline CDR1 is SGHTA and CDR2 is FQGTGA. Trimming removed 5 bases from V and 9 bases from J, with 8 bases in between. This CDR3 has 11 residues. The CDR3 is CASSVGGEQFF. CDR3 coding DNA: TGTGCCAGCAGCGTAGGGGGTGAGCAGTTCTTC.